Described below is a single T cell receptor (beta chain) sequence and its context. No antigen is known for it. The data are from a study of blood T cells in healthy people across ages. In the study overall: Template switching recovered approximately one barcoded beta molecule for every two T cells. The study's findings and limits: For the donors, CMV status was unknown and possibly confounded expanded clonotype changes. Naive CD4+ cell counts and diversity both ran higher in long-lived than in aged donors.

The V and J ends lost 5 bases and 2 bases respectively, with 16 bases between them. CDR3 size: 15 residues. Germline CDR1 is MNHNS and CDR2 is SASEGT. Through a sample-barcoded 5' primer and a J-beta primer mix, a second PCR was run for about 6 to 11 cycles. Each CDR3 protein is one row after TCRdb ran MiXCR on the 5' RACE reads. The sample yields 780,000 or so distinct CDR3 sequences, roughly 56% seen once. The chain joins TRBV6-1 to TRBJ2-7; TRBD2 might be the D (6 bases). The sequenced material came from blood. The TCR sequence derives from a man aged 35 to 55 in good health. CDR3 sequence: CASSRALGGTYEQYF. The CDR3 nucleotides are TGTGCCAGCAGTCGAGCCTTGGGAGGAACCTACGAGCAGTACTTC.